This TCR beta chain was identified in a study of graft-versus-host responses after intestinal transplantation. Across the study: Induction using anti-thymocyte globulin, followed by tacrolimus and steroids for roughly 3 years, was given to all recipients. Findings and limits, study-wide: There was an association between peak levels of circulating GvH clones and early post-transplant HvG declines. The recipient marrow held GvH clones, and some of them showed up first in ileum or blood. Where graft-donor T cell macrochimerism was present, patients had high graft-versus-host to host-versus-graft clonal ratios in allografts.

Sequencing was performed with immunoSEQ multiplex PCR; in TCRdb, only in-frame clones are kept and a portion is missing. The table has around 87,000 clones, less than 95% seen once. CDR1 and CDR2 from the germline V gene are SQVTM and ANQGSEA. This CDR3 comprises 15 residues. The germline V and J ends were trimmed by 1 base and 0 bases, with 10 bases remaining between them. A word on this clone: Its antigen is as yet unknown.

This sample comprised unstimulated CD8+ T cells sorted from spleen or lymph node cells, obtained before transplant. The chain carries TRBV29-1 and TRBJ2-1; tentatively, D is TRBD2 (5 bases). This receptor was obtained from a human donor who was the organ donor for an intestinal transplant. Here the CDR3 DNA reads TGCAGCGTTGAAGGGGATGGGAGCTCCTACAATGAGCAGTTCTTC. It translates to CSVEGDGSSYNEQFF.